A selection of T cell receptor beta chains follows, all from one sample in a study of OX40 agonist ivuxolimab in advanced cancers. The data were produced by immunoSEQ multiplex PCR, yet TCRdb's version contains in-frame clones alone and is incomplete. The top ten hold about a third of the sample, which has 35,000 to 50,000 clones, around 88% seen once. The sequencing here drew on CD4+ or CD8+ T cells sorted from blood, taken in a trial of the OX40 agonist ivuxolimab. The receptors were gathered from an adult with an advanced solid tumor such as melanoma, head and neck, liver or kidney cancer. Each CDR3 is given with its conserved first and last residue. Part of the rows lack a size; the others show once, few, many or a class for expanded clones.

clone size: NA
V gene: TRBV5-1
CDR3 protein: CASSSWASNTGELFF

clone size: NA
V gene: TRBV6-5
CDR3 protein: CASSYSYRENIQYF

clone size: NA
V gene: TRBV7-2
CDR3 protein: CASSLESGGAETQYF

clone size: NA
V gene: TRBV7-9
CDR3 protein: CASSAPTGTEHNEQFF

clone size: NA
V gene: TRBV28
CDR3 protein: CASSHRRLGSNQPQHF

clone size: NA
V gene: TRBV19
CDR3 protein: CASSIQGARTEAFF

clone size: few
V gene: TRBV6-5
CDR3 protein: CASSYVGTEAFF

clone size: NA
V gene: TRBV7-9
CDR3 protein: CASSPVMQGNHGYTF

clone size: NA
V gene: TRBV29-1
CDR3 protein: CSAVDDGFTEAFF

clone size: NA
V gene: TRBV18
CDR3 protein: CASSPTLDEQFF

clone size: NA
V gene: TRBV20-1
CDR3 protein: CSAKRGNEQFF

clone size: NA
V gene: TRBV29-1
CDR3 protein: CSVILAALSYNEQFF

clone size: NA
V gene: TRBV7-3
CDR3 protein: CASSPGLAGFNEQFF

clone size: NA
V gene: TRBV7-3
CDR3 protein: CASSLNMDTEAFF

clone size: few
V gene: TRBV11-2
CDR3 protein: CASSSQLNTGELFF

clone size: NA
V gene: TRBV7-9
CDR3 protein: CASTVLGDSSTDTQYF

clone size: NA
V gene: TRBV28
CDR3 protein: CASSPRQTLIAFF

clone size: NA
V gene: TRBV18
CDR3 protein: CASSPGLDSEAFF

clone size: NA
V gene: TRBV4-1
CDR3 protein: CASSQEVGLTGETQYF

clone size: NA
V gene: TRBV15
CDR3 protein: CATSRERGYSPLHF

clone size: NA
V gene: TRBV15
CDR3 protein: CATSRDRGGLVYNEQFF

clone size: NA
V gene: TRBV5-6
CDR3 protein: CASSLASGVTYEQYF

clone size: NA
V gene: TRBV5-4
CDR3 protein: CASSPGTAPTNEKLFF

clone size: NA
V gene: TRBV28
CDR3 protein: CASGNRLPYNEQFF

clone size: NA
V gene: TRBV2
CDR3 protein: CASSEGGGGGQDVFF

clone size: NA
V gene: TRBV9
CDR3 protein: CASSTGGQQETQYF

clone size: NA
V gene: TRBV10-1
CDR3 protein: CASSESSSVDEQFF

clone size: NA
V gene: TRBV6-5
CDR3 protein: CASSNERGTEAFF

clone size: NA
V gene: TRBV7-8
CDR3 protein: CASSPGQGLLGSYEQYF

clone size: NA
V gene: TRBV5-1
CDR3 protein: CASSLRGAGNEQFF

clone size: NA
V gene: TRBV9
CDR3 protein: CASSVSGTGFNEQFF

clone size: NA
V gene: TRBV6-1
CDR3 protein: CATAERAGEKQYF

clone size: NA
V gene: TRBV15
CDR3 protein: CATRDRGKWSNQPQHF

clone size: NA
V gene: TRBV5-5
CDR3 protein: CASSPRLAGGWNEQFF

clone size: medium-sized
V gene: TRBV4-1
CDR3 protein: CASSQSSTGAYEQYF

clone size: NA
V gene: TRBV7-9
CDR3 protein: CASSPAVGDTEAFF

clone size: NA
V gene: TRBV7-8
CDR3 protein: CASSLDFRDRGLGEQYF

clone size: NA
V gene: TRBV2
CDR3 protein: CASSVGTGSTEAFF

clone size: NA
V gene: TRBV6-6
CDR3 protein: CASSYKGAYSNQPQHF

clone size: NA
V gene: TRBV11-3
CDR3 protein: CASSLGPSDNEQFF

clone size: NA
V gene: TRBV5-1
CDR3 protein: CASSLASATYNEQFF

clone size: NA
V gene: TRBV4-2
CDR3 protein: CASSLGAPGEGVFF

clone size: NA
V gene: TRBV6-5
CDR3 protein: CASSLNSGGVGELFF

clone size: once
V gene: TRBV6-5
CDR3 protein: CASSWDSPNSPLHF

clone size: NA
V gene: TRBV6-5
CDR3 protein: CASSYSKDGTKQYF

clone size: NA
V gene: TRBV14
CDR3 protein: CASSLGQGTEAFF

clone size: NA
V gene: TRBV6-5
CDR3 protein: CASSYRLAGKETQYF

clone size: NA
V gene: TRBV6-5
CDR3 protein: CASSYSRGYPGEQYF

clone size: NA
V gene: TRBV2
CDR3 protein: CASSEYGTLAKNIQYF

clone size: NA
V gene: TRBV18
CDR3 protein: CASSLRDGNYGYTF

clone size: NA
V gene: TRBV7-2
CDR3 protein: CASGFRYTDTQYF

clone size: NA
V gene: TRBV6-1
CDR3 protein: CASSNRGENTEAFF

clone size: NA
V gene: TRBV7-9
CDR3 protein: CASSPRTGGDTGELFF

clone size: NA
V gene: TRBV28
CDR3 protein: CASSLPGDRGVPDTQYF

clone size: NA
V gene: TRBV6-5
CDR3 protein: CASSSEDRGAPQHF

clone size: NA
V gene: TRBV29-1
CDR3 protein: CSVAFSYNEQFF